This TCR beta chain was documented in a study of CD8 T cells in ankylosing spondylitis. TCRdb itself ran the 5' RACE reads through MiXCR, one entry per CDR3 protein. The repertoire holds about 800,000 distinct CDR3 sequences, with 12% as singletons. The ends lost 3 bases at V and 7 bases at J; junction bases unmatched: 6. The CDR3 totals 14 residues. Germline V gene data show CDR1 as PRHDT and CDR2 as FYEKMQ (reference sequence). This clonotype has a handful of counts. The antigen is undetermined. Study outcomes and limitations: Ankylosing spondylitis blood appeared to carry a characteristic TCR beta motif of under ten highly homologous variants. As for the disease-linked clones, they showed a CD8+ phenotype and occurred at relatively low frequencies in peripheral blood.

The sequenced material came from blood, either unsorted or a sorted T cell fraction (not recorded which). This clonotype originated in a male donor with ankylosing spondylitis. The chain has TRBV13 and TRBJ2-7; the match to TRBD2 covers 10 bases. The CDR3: CASSLPGLALEQYF. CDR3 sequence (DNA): TGTGCCAGCAGCTTGCCGGGACTAGCGCTAGAGCAGTACTTC.